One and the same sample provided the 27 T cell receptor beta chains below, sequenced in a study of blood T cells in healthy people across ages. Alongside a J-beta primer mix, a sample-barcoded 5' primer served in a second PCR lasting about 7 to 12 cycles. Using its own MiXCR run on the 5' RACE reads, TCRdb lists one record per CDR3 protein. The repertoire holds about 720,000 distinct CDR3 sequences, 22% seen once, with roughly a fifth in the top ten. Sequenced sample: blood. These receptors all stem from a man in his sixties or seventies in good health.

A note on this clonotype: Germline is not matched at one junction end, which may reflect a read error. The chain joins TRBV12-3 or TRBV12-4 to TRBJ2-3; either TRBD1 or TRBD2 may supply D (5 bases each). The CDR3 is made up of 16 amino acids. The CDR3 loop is CASSLRRGSSTDAQYF. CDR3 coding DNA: TGTGCCAGCAGTCTAAGAAGGGGATCTAGCACAGATGCGCAGTATTTT.

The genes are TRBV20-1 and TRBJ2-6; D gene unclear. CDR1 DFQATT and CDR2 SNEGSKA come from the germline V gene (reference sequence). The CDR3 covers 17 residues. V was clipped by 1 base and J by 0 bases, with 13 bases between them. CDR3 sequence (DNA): TGCAGTGCTAGAGGGGCCTTAACGCTCTCTGGGGCCAACGTCCTGACTTTC. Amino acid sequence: CSARGALTLSGANVLTF.

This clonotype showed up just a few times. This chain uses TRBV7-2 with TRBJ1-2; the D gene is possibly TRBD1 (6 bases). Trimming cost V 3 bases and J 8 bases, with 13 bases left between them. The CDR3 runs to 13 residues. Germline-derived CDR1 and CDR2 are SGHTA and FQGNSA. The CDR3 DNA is TGTGCCAGCAGCTTCCCAGGGGTTGGAGGCTACACCTTC. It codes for CASSFPGVGGYTF.

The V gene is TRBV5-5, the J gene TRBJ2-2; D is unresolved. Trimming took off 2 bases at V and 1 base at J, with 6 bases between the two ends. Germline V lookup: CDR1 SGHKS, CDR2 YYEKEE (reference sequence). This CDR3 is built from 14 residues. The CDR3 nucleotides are TGTGCCAGCAGCTTCACTATGAACACCGGGGAGCTGTTTTTT. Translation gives CASSFTMNTGELFF.

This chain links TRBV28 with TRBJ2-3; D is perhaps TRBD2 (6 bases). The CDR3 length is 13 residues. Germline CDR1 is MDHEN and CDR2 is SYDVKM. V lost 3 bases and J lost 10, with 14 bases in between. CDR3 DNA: TGTGCCAGCAGTTTCAGCAGAACGGGGGCGCAGTATTTT. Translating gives CASSFSRTGAQYF.

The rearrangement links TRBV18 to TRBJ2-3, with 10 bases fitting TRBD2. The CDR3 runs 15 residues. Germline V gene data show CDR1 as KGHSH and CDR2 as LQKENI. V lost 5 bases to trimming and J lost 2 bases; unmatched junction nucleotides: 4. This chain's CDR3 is CASSASGGTTDTQYF. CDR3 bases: TGTGCCAGCTCAGCTAGCGGGGGAACCACAGATACGCAGTATTTT. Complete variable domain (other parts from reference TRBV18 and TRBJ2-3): NAGVMQNPRHLVRRRGQEARLRCSPMKGHSHVYWYRQLPEEGLKFMVYLQKENIIDESGMPKERFSAEFPKEGPSILRIQQVVRGDSAAYFCASSASGGTTDTQYFGPGTRLTVL.

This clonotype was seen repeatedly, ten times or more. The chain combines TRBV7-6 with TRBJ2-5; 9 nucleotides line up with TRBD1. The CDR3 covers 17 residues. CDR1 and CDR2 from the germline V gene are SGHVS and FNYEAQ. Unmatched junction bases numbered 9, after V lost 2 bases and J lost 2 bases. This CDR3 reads CASSLRDRDTMQETQYF. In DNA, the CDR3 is TGTGCCAGCAGCTTAAGGGACAGGGACACCATGCAAGAGACCCAGTACTTC.

The CDR3 DNA is TGCAGCGTTTTAATCGGCCGTGGCTACACCTTC. Encoded protein: CSVLIGRGYTF. V and J are TRBV29-1 and TRBJ1-2; D gene ambiguous. There are 11 residues in the CDR3. V gave up 5 bases and J gave up 7 bases, with 11 bases separating them. Germline V gene sequence: CDR1 SQVTM, CDR2 ANQGSEA.

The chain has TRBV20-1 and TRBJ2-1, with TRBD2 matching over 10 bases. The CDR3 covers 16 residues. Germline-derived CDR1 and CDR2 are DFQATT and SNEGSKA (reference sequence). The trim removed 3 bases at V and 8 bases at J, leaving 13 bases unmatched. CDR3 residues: CSARVPQRGGLDEQFF. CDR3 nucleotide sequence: TGCAGTGCTAGGGTACCACAGCGGGGGGGACTCGATGAGCAGTTCTTC.

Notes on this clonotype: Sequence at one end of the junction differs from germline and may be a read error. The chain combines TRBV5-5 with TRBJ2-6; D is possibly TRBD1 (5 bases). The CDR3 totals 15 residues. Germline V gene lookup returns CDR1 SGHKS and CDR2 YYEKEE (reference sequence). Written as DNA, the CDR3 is TGTGCCAGCAGCTTTGGTTATTCTGGGGCCAACGTCCTGACTTTT. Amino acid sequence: CASSFGYSGANVLTF.

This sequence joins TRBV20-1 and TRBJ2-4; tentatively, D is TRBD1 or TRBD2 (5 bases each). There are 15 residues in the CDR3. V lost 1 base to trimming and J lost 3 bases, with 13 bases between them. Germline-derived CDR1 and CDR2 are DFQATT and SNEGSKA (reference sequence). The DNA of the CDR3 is TGCAGTGCTAGAGGCCAGGGAGTGGTCAAAAACATTCAGTACTTC. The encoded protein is CSARGQGVVKNIQYF.

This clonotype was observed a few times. For the CDR3, the DNA is TGTGCCAGCAGTAGGGGTGAGGCTGGAAACACCATATATTTT. Protein product: CASSRGEAGNTIYF. The chain combines TRBV12-3 or TRBV12-4 with TRBJ1-3; tentatively, D is TRBD1 (5 bases). V was shortened by 5 bases and J by 2 bases, with 10 bases between the two germline ends. The CDR3 covers 14 residues.

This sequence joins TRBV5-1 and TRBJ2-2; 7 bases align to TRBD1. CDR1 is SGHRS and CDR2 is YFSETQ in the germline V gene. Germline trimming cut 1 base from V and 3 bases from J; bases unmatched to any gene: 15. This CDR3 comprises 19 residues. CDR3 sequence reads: CASSLTRGSRGMDTGELFF. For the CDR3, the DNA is TGCGCCAGCAGCTTGACAAGAGGGAGCAGGGGGATGGACACCGGGGAGCTGTTTTTT.

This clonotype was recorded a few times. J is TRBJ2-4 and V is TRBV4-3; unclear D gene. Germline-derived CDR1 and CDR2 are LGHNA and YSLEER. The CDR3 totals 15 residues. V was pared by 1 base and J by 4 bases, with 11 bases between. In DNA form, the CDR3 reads TGCGCCAGCAGCCAAGTTGTGTATAATAAAAACATTCAGTACTTC. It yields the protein CASSQVVYNKNIQYF.

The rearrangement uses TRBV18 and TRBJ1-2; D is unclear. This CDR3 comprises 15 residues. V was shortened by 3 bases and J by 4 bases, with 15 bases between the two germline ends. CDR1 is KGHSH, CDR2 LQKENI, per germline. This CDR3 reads CASSPWKGNSYGYTF. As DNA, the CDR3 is TGTGCCAGCTCACCCTGGAAGGGAAATTCCTATGGCTACACCTTC.

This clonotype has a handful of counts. CDR3 DNA: TGTGCCAGCAGGGACATTTTGGGCTATGGCTACACCTTC. Translating gives CASRDILGYGYTF. The V call is TRBV28, the J call TRBJ1-2; perhaps TRBD1 as D (5 bases). The V gene's germline CDR1 is MDHEN and CDR2 SYDVKM. V dropped 6 bases and J dropped 4 bases, with 12 bases sitting between them. This CDR3 is built from 13 residues.

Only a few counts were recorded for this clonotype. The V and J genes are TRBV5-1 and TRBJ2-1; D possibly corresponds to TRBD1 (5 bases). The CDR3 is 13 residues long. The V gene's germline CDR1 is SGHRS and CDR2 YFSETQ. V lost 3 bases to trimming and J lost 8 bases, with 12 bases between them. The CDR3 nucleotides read TGCGCCAGCAGCTCCCAGGGAACCCATGAGCAGTTCTTC. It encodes CASSSQGTHEQFF.

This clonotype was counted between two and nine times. The CDR3 is CASSLSNRANEKLFF. CDR3 sequence (DNA): TGCGCCAGCAGCTTAAGTAACAGGGCTAATGAAAAACTGTTTTTT. The rearrangement uses TRBV5-1 and TRBJ1-4; tentative D call: TRBD1 (6 bases). This CDR3 is 15 amino acids long. Germline V gives CDR1 SGHRS, CDR2 YFSETQ. V was trimmed by 2 bases and J by 3 bases, leaving 11 bases between them. Full variable domain (remainder filled in from reference TRBV5-1 and TRBJ1-4): KAGVTQTPRYLIKTRGQQVTLSCSPISGHRSVSWYQQTPGQGLQFLFEYFSETQRNKGNFPGRFSGRQFSNSRSEMNVSTLELGDSALYLCASSLSNRANEKLFFGSGTQLSVL.

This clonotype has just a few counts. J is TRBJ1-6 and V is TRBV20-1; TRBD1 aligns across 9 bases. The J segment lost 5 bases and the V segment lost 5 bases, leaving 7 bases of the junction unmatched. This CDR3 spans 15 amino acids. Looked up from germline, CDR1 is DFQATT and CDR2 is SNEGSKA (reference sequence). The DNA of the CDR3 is TGCAGTGCTGATGCCGGGACAGGGAATAATTCACCCCTCCACTTT. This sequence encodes CSADAGTGNNSPLHF.

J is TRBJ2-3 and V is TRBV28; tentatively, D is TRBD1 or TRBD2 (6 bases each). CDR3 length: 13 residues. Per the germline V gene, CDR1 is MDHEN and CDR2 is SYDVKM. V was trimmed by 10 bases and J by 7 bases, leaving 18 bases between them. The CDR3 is CATTSGAEHTQYF. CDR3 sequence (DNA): TGTGCCACCACGTCGGGGGCGGAACATACGCAGTATTTT.

CDR3 coding DNA: TGTGCCACCAGTGACCCACAGGGGAATGTTATCAATGAGCAGTTCTTC. Protein product: CATSDPQGNVINEQFF. The genes are TRBV24-1 and TRBJ2-1; 7 bases fit TRBD1. V shed 4 bases, J shed 6 bases, and the junction held 11 bases outside the gene matches. The CDR3 spans 16 residues. Germline CDR1 KGHDR, CDR2 SFDVKD.

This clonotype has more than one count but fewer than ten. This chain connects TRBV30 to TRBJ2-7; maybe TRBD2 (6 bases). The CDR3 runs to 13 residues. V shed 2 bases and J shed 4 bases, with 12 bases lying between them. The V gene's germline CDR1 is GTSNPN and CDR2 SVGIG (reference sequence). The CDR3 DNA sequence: TGTGCCTGGAGTAGCGGAGGGGATTACGAGCAGTACGTC. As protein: CAWSSGGDYEQYV.

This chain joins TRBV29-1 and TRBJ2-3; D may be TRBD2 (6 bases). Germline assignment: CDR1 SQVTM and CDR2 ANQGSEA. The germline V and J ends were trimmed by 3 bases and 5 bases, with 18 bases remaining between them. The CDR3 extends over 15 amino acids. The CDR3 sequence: CSVDNTGRGIDTQYF. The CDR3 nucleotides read TGCAGCGTTGATAATACTGGGCGGGGAATAGATACGCAGTATTTT.

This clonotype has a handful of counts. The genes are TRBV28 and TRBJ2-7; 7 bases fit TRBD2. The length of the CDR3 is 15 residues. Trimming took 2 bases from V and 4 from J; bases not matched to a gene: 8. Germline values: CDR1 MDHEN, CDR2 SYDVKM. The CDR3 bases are TGTGCCAGCAGTTTAACCCGCGGGGGTAGATACGAGCAGTACTTC. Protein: CASSLTRGGRYEQYF.

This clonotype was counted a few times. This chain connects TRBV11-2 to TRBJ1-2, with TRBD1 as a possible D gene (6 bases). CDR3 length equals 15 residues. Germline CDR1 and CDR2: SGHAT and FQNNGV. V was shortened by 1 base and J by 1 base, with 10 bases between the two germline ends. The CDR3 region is CASSLGQDDNYGYTF. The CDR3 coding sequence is TGTGCCAGCAGCTTAGGACAGGACGATAACTATGGCTACACCTTC. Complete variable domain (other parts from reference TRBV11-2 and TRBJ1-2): EAGVAQSPRYKIIEKRQSVAFWCNPISGHATLYWYQQILGQGPKLLIQFQNNGVVDDSQLPKDRFSAERLKGVDSTLKIQPAKLEDSAVYLCASSLGQDDNYGYTFGSGTRLTVV.

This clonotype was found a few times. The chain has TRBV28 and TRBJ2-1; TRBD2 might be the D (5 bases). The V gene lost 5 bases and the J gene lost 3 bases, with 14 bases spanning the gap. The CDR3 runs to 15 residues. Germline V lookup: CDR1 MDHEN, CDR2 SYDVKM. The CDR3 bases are TGTGCCAGCAGTGCAGAGTCGGGGTTCTACAATGAGCAGTTCTTC. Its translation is CASSAESGFYNEQFF.

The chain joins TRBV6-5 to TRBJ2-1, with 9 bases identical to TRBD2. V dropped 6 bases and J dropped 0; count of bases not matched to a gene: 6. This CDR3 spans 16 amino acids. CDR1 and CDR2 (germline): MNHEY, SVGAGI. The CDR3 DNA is TGTGCCAGCAGATCACATAGCGGGAGCTCCTACAATGAGCAGTTCTTC. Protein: CASRSHSGSSYNEQFF.